A selection of T cell receptor beta chains follows, all from one sample in a study of T cell responses to AZD1222 COVID-19 vaccine. Assay: immunoSEQ multiplex PCR; the TCRdb copy retains only in-frame clones and omits some. The data contain some 88,000 clones, about 91% of them singletons. The sequenced sample was peripheral blood, obtained on day 0 of AZD1222 vaccination. The receptor set was obtained from an adult in good health. Both conserved end residues are part of each CDR3. A D gene is named only where the DNA matches it firmly. Clone size is shown for a subset of rows, as once, few, many or a class of expanded clone.

v_gene,d_gene,abundance,j_gene,CDR3aa,CDR3nt
TRBV15,NA,once,TRBJ2-7,CATSRDLDAEQYF,TGTGCCACCAGCAGAGATTTGGATGCCGAGCAGTACTTC
TRBV3-1/TRBV3-2,NA,once,TRBJ1-5,CASSQGVGANQPQHF,TGTGCCAGCAGCCAAGGTGTGGGAGCCAATCAGCCCCAGCATTTT
TRBV19,TRBD2,NA,TRBJ2-4,CASSMVRGLAGESQNIQYF,TGTGCCAGTAGTATGGTCCGTGGACTAGCGGGAGAAAGCCAAAACATTCAGTACTTC
TRBV6-5,NA,NA,TRBJ1-5,CASQPQGNQPQHF,TGTGCCAGCCAGCCTCAAGGGAATCAGCCCCAGCATTTT
TRBV29-1,NA,NA,TRBJ2-5,CSVILNRYQETQYF,TGCAGCGTTATTCTCAACAGGTACCAAGAGACCCAGTACTTC
TRBV6-5,NA,NA,TRBJ1-5,CASSHNGAQPQHF,TGTGCCAGCAGTCACAACGGGGCTCAGCCCCAGCATTTT
TRBV25-1,NA,NA,TRBJ2-3,CASSEGGRSGTDTQYF,TGTGCCAGCAGTGAAGGGGGGAGGTCGGGCACAGATACGCAGTATTTT
TRBV11-2,NA,NA,TRBJ2-1,CASSLDFSGNEQFF,TGTGCCAGCAGCTTAGATTTTTCGGGGAATGAGCAGTTCTTC
TRBV19,TRBD1,NA,TRBJ2-7,CASRGTGHTYEQYF,TGTGCCAGTAGAGGGACAGGGCACACCTACGAGCAGTACTTC
TRBV24-1,NA,NA,TRBJ2-1,CATSEPGTRYNEQFF,TGTGCCACCAGTGAGCCCGGGACAAGATACAATGAGCAGTTCTTC
TRBV7-6,TRBD1,once,TRBJ2-7,CASSPIVGTGYNEQYF,TGTGCCAGCAGCCCCATCGTCGGGACAGGGTATAACGAGCAGTACTTC
TRBV2,TRBD1,NA,TRBJ1-4,CASSGQGADNEKLFF,TGTGCCAGCAGTGGACAGGGGGCGGATAATGAAAAACTGTTTTTT
TRBV6-6,NA,NA,TRBJ2-7,CASSYLDDVVHEQYF,TGTGCCAGCAGTTACTTGGACGATGTCGTCCACGAGCAGTACTTC
TRBV6-6,NA,NA,TRBJ1-5,CASGPPGDGNQPQHF,TGTGCCAGCGGCCCCCCCGGGGATGGCAATCAGCCCCAGCATTTT
TRBV24-1,TRBD1,once,TRBJ2-5,CATSDSRDREETQYF,TGTGCCACCAGTGATTCACGTGACAGGGAAGAGACCCAGTACTTC
TRBV7-2,NA,NA,TRBJ1-4,CASGYSYEKLFF,TGTGCCAGCGGCTACAGTTATGAAAAACTGTTTTTT
TRBV28,NA,NA,TRBJ1-1,CASSSNAEAFF,TGTGCCAGCAGTTCTAACGCGGAAGCTTTCTTT
TRBV7-3,TRBD1,NA,TRBJ2-7,CASSSTGGEYF,TGTGCCAGCAGCTCAACAGGGGGCGAGTACTTC
TRBV29-1,TRBD2,NA,TRBJ2-1,CSGGRGTTAYNEQFF,TGCAGTGGAGGGCGGGGGACTACGGCCTACAATGAGCAGTTCTTC
TRBV5-8,NA,NA,TRBJ1-5,CASSLVRAQPQHF,TGTGCCAGCAGCTTGGTCCGAGCTCAGCCCCAGCATTTT
TRBV5-4,NA,NA,TRBJ2-7,CASSRDHEQYF,TGTGCCAGCAGCAGGGACCACGAGCAGTACTTC
TRBV10-1,NA,NA,TRBJ1-3,CASSESRGGVGNTIYF,TGCGCCAGCAGTGAGTCTCGCGGGGGTGTTGGAAACACCATATATTTT
TRBV18,NA,NA,TRBJ1-6,CASSPPGGTNSPLHF,TGTGCCAGCTCACCACCGGGAGGGACAAATTCACCCCTCCACTTT
TRBV29-1,NA,NA,TRBJ1-2,CSVGGTNYGYTF,TGCAGCGTTGGCGGCACTAACTATGGCTACACCTTC
TRBV2,NA,NA,TRBJ1-2,CASTVGGADGYTF,TGTGCCAGCACGGTGGGGGGCGCAGATGGCTACACCTTC
TRBV19,TRBD2,NA,TRBJ2-1,CASSIGTSGSNEQFF,TGTGCCAGTAGTATAGGGACTAGCGGATCCAATGAGCAGTTCTTC
TRBV30,NA,NA,TRBJ1-4,CAWSAGGGANEKLFF,TGTGCCTGGAGTGCGGGAGGGGGAGCTAATGAAAAACTGTTTTTT
TRBV19,NA,NA,TRBJ2-1,CASTTGLSYNEQFF,TGTGCCAGTACTACGGGACTCTCCTACAATGAGCAGTTCTTC
TRBV12-3/TRBV12-4,NA,NA,TRBJ1-5,CASSFSSNQPQHF,TGTGCCAGCAGTTTCTCGAGCAATCAGCCCCAGCATTTT
TRBV10-3,NA,NA,TRBJ2-7,CAISRDTPSEQYF,TGTGCCATCAGTAGGGACACCCCAAGCGAGCAGTACTTC
TRBV5-4,NA,NA,TRBJ2-3,CASSPVGSDTQYF,TGTGCCAGCAGCCCGGTGGGGTCAGATACGCAGTATTTT
TRBV5-3,TRBD2,NA,TRBJ2-2,CARSLAGLAGGLSGELFF,TGTGCCAGAAGCTTGGCCGGGTTAGCGGGGGGCTTGTCCGGGGAGCTGTTTTTT
TRBV27,TRBD2,NA,TRBJ2-5,CASSLTGGRETQYF,TGTGCCAGCAGTTTAACGGGAGGCCGAGAGACCCAGTACTTC
TRBV7-6,TRBD2,NA,TRBJ2-2,CASSRAGIGELFF,TGTGCCAGCAGCCGAGCGGGGATCGGGGAGCTGTTTTTT
TRBV16,TRBD1,NA,TRBJ1-3,CASSPGTVSGNTIYF,TGTGCCAGCAGCCCAGGGACAGTCTCTGGAAACACCATATATTTT
TRBV19,NA,NA,TRBJ2-7,CASSMNRGNEQYF,TGTGCCAGTAGTATGAATAGGGGGAACGAGCAGTACTTC
TRBV3-1/TRBV3-2,NA,NA,TRBJ1-2,CASSDWLGGYTF,TGTGCCAGCAGCGACTGGCTGGGGGGCTACACCTTC
TRBV24-1,NA,NA,TRBJ2-4,CATSGYSGPLAKNIQYF,TGTGCCACCAGTGGTTACTCCGGGCCTCTAGCCAAAAACATTCAGTACTTC
TRBV29-1,NA,NA,TRBJ2-7,CSVGVGSYEEQYF,TGCAGCGTTGGAGTCGGCTCCTACGAAGAGCAGTACTTC
TRBV12-3/TRBV12-4,NA,NA,TRBJ2-5,CASRPRMGTQYF,TGTGCCAGCAGGCCCCGGATGGGGACCCAGTACTTC
TRBV2,TRBD2,NA,TRBJ2-7,CASSGSGRGGEQYF,TGTGCCAGCAGTGGGAGCGGGAGAGGAGGCGAGCAGTACTTC
TRBV6-5,NA,NA,TRBJ2-7,CASRNTISEQYF,TGTGCCAGCAGGAACACGATTTCCGAGCAGTACTTC
TRBV18,TRBD2,NA,TRBJ2-3,CASSPLTAGGTDTQYF,TGTGCCAGCTCTCCCCTCACAGCGGGAGGTACAGATACGCAGTATTTT
TRBV4-2,NA,NA,TRBJ1-2,CASSQSENYGYTF,TGTGCCAGCAGCCAATCAGAGAACTATGGCTACACCTTC
TRBV3-1/TRBV3-2,TRBD1,once,TRBJ2-1,CASSQDAGTGGTEQFF,TGTGCCAGCAGCCAAGACGCCGGGACAGGGGGCACTGAGCAGTTCTTC
TRBV5-6,NA,NA,TRBJ1-2,CASSWSGTDYGYTF,TGTGCCAGCAGCTGGTCCGGGACGGACTATGGCTACACCTTC
TRBV4-3,NA,NA,TRBJ2-1,CASSQDSIGGQFF,TGCGCCAGCAGCCAAGACTCTATAGGTGGGCAGTTCTTC
TRBV4-2,NA,once,TRBJ1-3,CASSQAGSGNTIYF,TGTGCCAGCAGCCAAGCTGGCTCTGGAAACACCATATATTTT